The 14 T cell receptor beta chains listed next were all sequenced from one sample in a study of regulatory T cells in long-lasting Graves disease. TCR beta libraries were built with iRepertoire HTBI primers and Arm-PCR of CDR3 regions. TCRdb reprocessed the multiplex PCR reads via MiXCR and lists one record per CDR3 protein. The data show around 430,000 distinct CDR3 sequences, with around a fifth seen just once and about an eighth held by the top ten. Indicated time point: persistent/refractory GD, antithyroid drugs over 5 years with positive TRAb. With RNA extracted from PBMCs as input, the TCR library was made. The sample consisted of peripheral blood mononuclear cells (PBMCs), taken when the disease was refractory, from a patient treated with antithyroid drugs. All receptors derive from a female donor with Graves disease.

This clonotype occurred many times. The rearrangement joins TRBV12-3 or TRBV12-4 to TRBJ1-1, with D possibly matching TRBD1 (5 bases). This CDR3 contains 14 residues. V shed 4 bases and J shed 3 bases, with 12 bases lying between them. CDR3: CASSSLDIYTEAFF. In DNA, the CDR3 is TGTGCCAGCAGTTCCCTGGACATCTACACTGAAGCTTTCTTT.

The genes are TRBV10-3 and TRBJ1-2; a weak D match, TRBD1 (6 bases). Looked up from germline, CDR1 is ENHRY and CDR2 is SYGVKD. The CDR3 loop spans 16 amino acids. V lost 3 bases to trimming and J lost 6 bases, with 20 bases between them. CDR3 sequence (DNA): TGTGCCATCAGTGAAGATTTTCGGCAGGGGAGAAATGGCTACACCTTC. This codes for CAISEDFRQGRNGYTF.

Remarks on this clonotype: This sequence is one base from a far larger clone and is likely a read error. This chain uses TRBV6-6 with TRBJ1-5; 8 positions match TRBD1. Germline lookup yields CDR1 MNHNY and CDR2 SVGAGI (reference sequence). The ends lost 1 base at V and 2 bases at J; junction bases unmatched: 10. The CDR3 spans 18 residues. The CDR3 coding sequence is TGTGCCAGCAGTTACTTTCCCACCGACAGGGGTGGCAATCAGCCCCAGCATTTT. This encodes CASSYFPTDRGGNQPQHF.

This clonotype was seen repeatedly, ten times or more. V is TRBV6-2 or TRBV6-3 and J is TRBJ1-1, with D unresolved. The germline V gene encodes CDR1 MNHEY and CDR2 SVGEGT. V lost 5 bases, J lost 5 bases, and 9 bases lay in between. This CDR3 is built from 12 residues. Here the CDR3 reads CASSESWTEAFF. CDR3 nucleotide sequence: TGTGCCAGCAGTGAAAGTTGGACTGAAGCTTTCTTT.

V usage is TRBV10-3 and J usage is TRBJ1-1; possible D gene TRBD1, 6 bases. The germline V gene encodes CDR1 ENHRY and CDR2 SYGVKD. V gave up 3 bases and J gave up 3 bases, with 8 bases separating them. The CDR3 covers 13 residues. Written as DNA, the CDR3 is TGTGCCATCAGTGAACAGGGTTACACTGAAGCTTTCTTT. It codes for CAISEQGYTEAFF.

The chain carries TRBV27 and TRBJ1-2, with D tentatively TRBD1 (5 bases). Trimming removed 5 bases at V and 4 bases at J, with 17 bases between. CDR1 and CDR2 from the germline V gene are MNHEY and SMNVEV (reference sequence). The CDR3 is 15 residues long. The CDR3 nucleotides read TGTGCCAGCAGTCCCCGGGGAAGGGGAGGCTATGGCTACACCTTC. This translates into CASSPRGRGGYGYTF.

This clonotype has only a few counts. The chain carries TRBV18 and TRBJ2-1, with 10 bases identical to TRBD2. The CDR3 consists of 15 residues. CDR1 and CDR2 (germline): KGHSH, LQKENI. V shed 3 bases and J 8 bases; nucleotides not matched to a gene: 7. The CDR3 DNA reads as TGTGCCAGCTCACCTGGACTAGCGGTCTGGGATGAGCAGTTCTTC. This sequence encodes CASSPGLAVWDEQFF.

This clonotype was counted ten times or more. The rearrangement uses TRBV12-3 or TRBV12-4 and TRBJ1-2; 8 nucleotides align to TRBD1. This CDR3 is built from 14 residues. V shed 5 bases, J shed 7 bases, and the junction held 9 bases outside the gene matches. This CDR3 reads CASSPGQGGFGYTF. In DNA, the CDR3 is TGTGCCAGCAGTCCCGGACAGGGAGGATTTGGCTACACCTTC.

The V call is TRBV20-1, the J call TRBJ2-3; D possibly uses TRBD1 or TRBD2 (5 bases each). Germline V gives CDR1 DFQATT, CDR2 SNEGSKA (reference sequence). This CDR3 spans 14 amino acids. V gave up 5 bases and J gave up 5 bases, with 17 bases separating them. CDR3: CSADDVRDRDTQYF. The CDR3 DNA follows: TGCAGTGCTGACGACGTTAGGGACCGAGATACGCAGTATTTT.

The chain uses TRBV6-9 and TRBJ1-6, with 7 bases aligning to TRBD1. The CDR3 is 15 amino acids. Germline V lookup: CDR1 MNHGY, CDR2 SVAAGI. The junction had 6 bases not matched to a gene; V was cut back by 3 bases and J by 7 bases. The CDR3 reads CASSYGGGANSPLHF. The CDR3, as DNA: TGTGCCAGCAGTTACGGAGGGGGCGCGAATTCACCCCTCCACTTT.

This clonotype appeared many times. The rearrangement links TRBV28 to TRBJ1-5; D uncertain. Between the trimmed V and J ends, which lost 4 bases and 0 bases, there was a span of 7 bases. The CDR3 totals 14 residues. The germline gives CDR1 MDHEN, CDR2 SYDVKM. CDR3 region: CASSSLNSNQPQHF. DNA of the CDR3: TGTGCCAGCAGTTCCCTGAATAGCAATCAGCCCCAGCATTTT. The entire variable domain, with the rest obtained from reference TRBV28 and TRBJ1-5, is as follows: DVKVTQSSRYLVKRTGEKVFLECVQDMDHENMFWYRQDPGLGLRLIYFSYDVKMKEKGDIPEGYSVSREKKERFSLILESASTNQTSMYLCASSSLNSNQPQHFGDGTRLSIL.

This sequence joins TRBV4-3 and TRBJ1-2; D is perhaps TRBD1 (6 bases). V lost 4 bases to trimming and J lost 6 bases, with 18 bases between them. The CDR3 loop spans 15 amino acids. CDR1 and CDR2 from the germline V gene are LGHNA and YSLEER. The DNA for the CDR3 is TGCGCCAGCAGCCCCATCGGGGGGGGCGCAGATGGCTACACCTTC. Translation: CASSPIGGGADGYTF.

This clonotype has at least ten counts. J is TRBJ1-2 and V is TRBV2, with 9 bases lining up with TRBD1. CDR1 is SNHLY, CDR2 FYNNEI, per germline. The CDR3 sequence is 14 residues long. The ends lost 6 bases at V and 6 bases at J; junction bases unmatched: 8. Written as DNA, the CDR3 is TGTGCCAGCAGACCGGGACAGGGAGTAAATGGCTACACCTTC. Translating it yields CASRPGQGVNGYTF. Complete variable domain (other parts from reference TRBV2 and TRBJ1-2): EPEVTQTPSHQVTQMGQEVILRCVPISNHLYFYWYRQILGQKVEFLVSFYNNEISEKSEIFDDQFSVERPDGSNFTLKIRSTKLEDSAMYFCASRPGQGVNGYTFGSGTRLTVV.

The chain couples TRBV6-1 to TRBJ1-2; D not certain. CDR1 is MNHNS and CDR2 is SASEGT in the germline V gene. CDR3 length equals 11 residues. Trimming cost V 11 bases and J 5 bases, with 12 bases left between them. The CDR3 nucleotides read TGTGCCGTTCTTGAGGGATATGGCTACACCTTC. It encodes CAVLEGYGYTF.